This entry concerns a single T cell receptor (beta chain). This sample was taken from a study of response to subunit inactivated influenza vaccine. A single record per CDR3 protein comes from TCRdb applying MiXCR to the RT-PCR reads. This sample has some 550,000 distinct CDR3 sequences; under 30% occur once, and the top ten carry 2.5% to 3%. CDR1 and CDR2 (germline): MDHEN, SYDVKM. This CDR3 comprises 14 residues. With 6 bases removed from V and 1 base from J, the gap between germline ends came to 11 bases. These data were likewise used in another study, on T cells expressing NK-cell markers. That paper notes: UMIs were included in TCR beta cDNA generated by 5'RACE template switching. The share of CD8+ T cells held by dominant NKG2C+ clonotypes was about 1.0-8% in roughly 6 donors.

The sequence came from a man aged 45-65 years who received an inactivated influenza vaccine. The rearrangement joins TRBV28 to TRBJ2-3; D is perhaps TRBD2 (6 bases). The sequencing used CD4+ T cells sorted from PBMCs, collected about 13 days after vaccination. The CDR3 sequence: CASRGLIRTDTQYF. The CDR3 DNA follows: TGTGCCAGCAGGGGACTTATTCGCACAGATACGCAGTATTTT.